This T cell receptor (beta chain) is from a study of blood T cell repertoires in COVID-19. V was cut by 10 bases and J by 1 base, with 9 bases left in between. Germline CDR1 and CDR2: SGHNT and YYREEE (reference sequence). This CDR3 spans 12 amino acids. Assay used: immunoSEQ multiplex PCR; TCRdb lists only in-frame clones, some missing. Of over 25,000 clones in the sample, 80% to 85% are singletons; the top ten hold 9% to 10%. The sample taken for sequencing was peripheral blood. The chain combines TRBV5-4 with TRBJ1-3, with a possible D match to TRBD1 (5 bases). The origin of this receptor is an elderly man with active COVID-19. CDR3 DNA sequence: TGTGCCTACGGGACTTCTGGAAACACCATATATTTT. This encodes CAYGTSGNTIYF.